The following is a T cell receptor (beta chain) sequence with its context. Its antigen is unknown. TCRdb redid the calling of the 5' RACE reads with MiXCR, one entry per CDR3 protein. The sample lists about 43,000 distinct CDR3 sequences; roughly 23% were seen once. Cells sorted as Tregs were CD4+, CD25+ and CD127-/low. General observations from the study: Tumor Tregs overlapped most with tumor, then blood, naive CD4+ cells. Whole repertoires were not studied in the larger cohort, only one V-J beta rearrangement.

After removal of 4 bases from V and 3 bases from J, the junction contained 10 bases not matched to a gene. The length of the CDR3 is 16 residues. Germline V lookup: CDR1 SEHNR, CDR2 FQNEAQ (reference sequence). The sequence derives from a female donor with breast cancer. J is TRBJ2-5 and V is TRBV7-9; TRBD1 matches at 8 bases. The sequencing input was Tregs sorted from a lymph node. CDR3 residues: CASSWGITTGEETQYF. In DNA form, the CDR3 reads TGTGCCAGCAGCTGGGGCATAACGACAGGGGAAGAGACCCAGTACTTC.